These 30 T cell receptor beta chains were all obtained from the same sample, sequenced in a study of blood T cell repertoires in COVID-19 (dated by TCRdb to the early 2020s). Library construction relied on the immunoSEQ multiplex PCR assay. Imported from immuneACCESS, the table was reduced by TCRdb to in-frame sequences with V and J called. These copies leave out some clones; in studies compared against another copy, an unresolved V gene accounts for under half, and the cause of the remainder is not known. A total of approximately 220,000 clones appear in this sample, about 80% of them only once. The ten largest account for around 2.7% of the sample. The sample was peripheral blood. All receptors derive from a woman aged 25 to 39 who had recovered from COVID-19.

The rearrangement uses TRBV18 and TRBJ2-1; 8 bases are shared with TRBD2. The CDR3 has 16 residues. V shed 0 bases and J 7 bases; nucleotides not matched to a gene: 8. Germline V lookup: CDR1 KGHSH, CDR2 LQKENI. CDR3: CASSPPTGGPLNEQFF. CDR3 DNA sequence: TGTGCCAGCTCACCACCGACGGGAGGGCCTCTAAATGAGCAGTTCTTC.

The J gene is TRBJ1-6, the V gene TRBV5-4; TRBD1 agrees at 8 bases. CDR1 and CDR2 from the germline V gene are SGHNT and YYREEE (reference sequence). The ends lost 4 bases at V and 10 bases at J; junction bases unmatched: 7. The CDR3 length is 14 residues. In DNA, the CDR3 is TGTGCCAGCAGCCTGGACAGGGTAGTATCACCCCTCCACTTT. It codes for CASSLDRVVSPLHF.

This clone was counted only a few times. The chain links TRBV6-5 to TRBJ2-2; weak D call: TRBD2 (6 bases). The CDR3 loop spans 15 amino acids. Trimming shortened V by 5 bases and J by 8 bases, and 18 bases separated the two germline ends. From germline, CDR1 is MNHEY and CDR2 SVGAGI. CDR3 bases: TGTGCCAGCAGTCAAACGGGACTCCTACCGGGGGAGCTGTTTTTT. As protein: CASSQTGLLPGELFF.

The V and J genes are TRBV10-2 and TRBJ2-5; D is possibly TRBD2 (5 bases). V lost 4 bases, J lost 1 base, and 7 bases lay in between. The CDR3 has 13 residues. Germline CDR1 and CDR2: WSHSY and SAAADI. CDR3 sequence: CASSGETQETQYF. The DNA of the CDR3 is TGCGCCAGCAGTGGGGAGACCCAAGAGACCCAGTACTTC.

This chain connects TRBV2 to TRBJ1-4; perhaps TRBD1 as D (5 bases). The length of the CDR3 is 13 residues. Trimming pared 10 bases from V and 3 bases from J, leaving 12 bases between. CDR1 and CDR2 from the germline V gene are SNHLY and FYNNEI. The CDR3 region is CAILQVANEKLFF. The CDR3 coding sequence is TGTGCCATCCTACAGGTCGCTAATGAAAAACTGTTTTTT.

The V and J genes are TRBV2 and TRBJ2-6, with 11 bases aligning to TRBD1. The CDR3 has 16 residues. J lost 0 bases, V lost 8 bases, and 3 bases had no gene match. In germline, CDR1 is SNHLY, CDR2 FYNNEI. The chain's CDR3 is CASRTGGYSGANVLTF. In DNA, the CDR3 is TGTGCCAGCCGGACAGGGGGCTACTCTGGGGCCAACGTCCTGACTTTC.

The chain recombines TRBV5-1 with TRBJ2-3; a possible D gene is TRBD2 (6 bases). Looked up from germline, CDR1 is SGHRS and CDR2 is YFSETQ. The length of the CDR3 is 14 residues. CDR3 DNA sequence: TGCGGGTCCCGGGGAGGAGGGAGCACAGATACGCAGTATTTT. This gives the protein CGSRGGGSTDTQYF.

Worth noting for this clone: The same CDR3 is also encoded by other DNA sequences in this sample. The rearrangement links TRBV7-3 to TRBJ2-7; TRBD1 matches at 7 bases. CDR1 is SGHTA and CDR2 is FQGTGA in the germline V gene. CDR3 length equals 14 residues. V shed 2 bases and J 0 bases; nucleotides not matched to a gene: 1. In nucleotides, the CDR3 is TGTGCCAGCAGCTTACAGGGGGACTCCTACGAGCAGTACTTC. Amino acid sequence: CASSLQGDSYEQYF.

The gene calls are TRBV5-1 and TRBJ2-5; TRBD1 aligns across 11 bases. The germline V gene encodes CDR1 SGHRS and CDR2 YFSETQ. The CDR3 has 15 residues. V dropped 4 bases and J dropped 1; count of bases not matched to a gene: 3. This CDR3 is CASSGTGGVQETQYF. CDR3 sequence (DNA): TGCGCCAGCAGCGGGACAGGGGGGGTCCAAGAGACCCAGTACTTC.

The rearrangement links TRBV5-1 to TRBJ2-5; TRBD2 agrees at 9 bases. The CDR3 runs to 15 residues. CDR1 is SGHRS and CDR2 is YFSETQ in the germline V gene. Germline trimming cut 0 bases from V and 3 bases from J; bases unmatched to any gene: 3. CDR3 amino acids: CASSLGPSGKETQYF. In DNA, the CDR3 is TGCGCCAGCAGCTTGGGCCCTAGCGGGAAAGAGACCCAGTACTTC.

The DNA of the CDR3 is TGTGCCAGCAGTTACGTACCCACCGGGAGCGGAGAGACCCAGTACTTC. This sequence encodes CASSYVPTGSGETQYF. V is TRBV6-6 and J is TRBJ2-5, with D tentatively TRBD2 (6 bases). Germline loops: CDR1 MNHNY, CDR2 SVGAGI (reference sequence). This CDR3 has 16 residues. Between the trimmed V and J ends, which lost 2 bases and 4 bases, there was a span of 17 bases.

The gene calls are TRBV19 and TRBJ1-1; TRBD1 aligns across 7 bases. The junction had 4 bases not matched to a gene; V was cut back by 5 bases and J by 1 base. Per germline, CDR1 LNHDA and CDR2 SQIVND (reference sequence). The CDR3 contains 14 residues. The CDR3 region has the DNA TGTGCCAGTAGTCTAGGACAGGAGAACACTGAAGCTTTCTTT. Amino acids: CASSLGQENTEAFF.

V gene TRBV10-3 combines with J gene TRBJ2-7; the match to TRBD1 covers 10 bases. With 4 bases clipped from V and 5 bases from J, the junction kept 5 bases outside the gene matches. There are 14 residues in the CDR3. Looked up from germline, CDR1 is ENHRY and CDR2 is SYGVKD. The CDR3 DNA reads as TGTGCCATCAGTGTGAGGGGACAGGGGAACGAGCAGTACTTC. It is translated as CAISVRGQGNEQYF.

This chain joins TRBV19 and TRBJ1-5; 10 bases fit TRBD1. The germline gives CDR1 LNHDA, CDR2 SQIVND (reference sequence). This CDR3 comprises 16 residues. The junction had 3 bases not matched to a gene; V was cut back by 0 bases and J by 4 bases. The CDR3 reads CASSIDWTGGNQPQHF. The DNA of the CDR3 is TGTGCCAGTAGTATAGATTGGACAGGGGGGAATCAGCCCCAGCATTTT.

The DNA of the CDR3 is TGTGCCAGCTCCGCGACGGGAGCCGATTCACCCCTCCACTTT. Encoded protein: CASSATGADSPLHF. The V gene is TRBV18, the J gene TRBJ1-6; D not certain. CDR1 and CDR2 (germline): KGHSH, LQKENI. CDR3 length: 14 amino acids. The V gene lost 6 bases and the J gene lost 8 bases, with 14 bases spanning the gap.

The chain combines TRBV6-5 with TRBJ2-1, with 7 bases that match TRBD1. V shed 6 bases and J 4 bases; nucleotides not matched to a gene: 3. This CDR3 spans 13 amino acids. Germline-derived CDR1 and CDR2 are MNHEY and SVGAGI. CDR3 region: CASRGGQYNEQFF. For the CDR3, the DNA is TGTGCCAGCAGAGGGGGACAGTACAATGAGCAGTTCTTC.

V gene TRBV3-1 (or the pseudogene TRBV3-2) combines with J gene TRBJ2-1, with 10 bases lining up with TRBD2. Trimming took 4 bases from V and 5 from J; bases not matched to a gene: 2. The CDR3 consists of 14 residues. Looked up from germline, CDR1 is LGHDT and CDR2 is YNNKEL (reference sequence). CDR3 region: CASSPSGSHNEQFF. CDR3 sequence (DNA): TGTGCCAGCAGCCCTAGCGGGAGCCACAATGAGCAGTTCTTC.

The chain carries TRBV28 and TRBJ2-3, with D perhaps TRBD2 (7 bases). Looked up from germline, CDR1 is MDHEN and CDR2 is SYDVKM. V lost 5 bases and J 0 bases, leaving 12 bases between the germline ends. The CDR3 is made up of 15 amino acids. CDR3 region: CASSGGAGSTDTQYF. The CDR3 DNA follows: TGTGCCAGCAGTGGGGGGGCGGGAAGCACAGATACGCAGTATTTT.

The chain has TRBV21-1 and TRBJ2-7; the table's D call TRBD2 went unverified against the DNA. TRBV21-1 is classified as a pseudogene. The CDR3 spans 14 residues. The CDR3 protein is CASMSGSIPYEQYF. The CDR3, as DNA: TGTGCCAGCATGTCCGGGAGTATCCCCTACGAGCAGTACTTC.

The chain recombines TRBV5-1 with TRBJ2-2; 7 nucleotides align to TRBD1. Germline CDR1 and CDR2: SGHRS and YFSETQ. The CDR3 loop spans 15 amino acids. Losses at the gene ends were 4 bases for V and 4 bases for J; bases not matched to a gene: 7. In DNA, the CDR3 is TGCGCCAGCAGCGTGACAGGGTCGGGCACCGGGGAGCTGTTTTTT. Its protein product is CASSVTGSGTGELFF.

This clone has only one observation. V and J are TRBV4-1 and TRBJ2-7; D is unclear. V lost 0 bases, J lost 0 bases, and 9 bases lay in between. Germline V gives CDR1 MGHRA, CDR2 YSYEKL. CDR3 length: 15 amino acids. The CDR3 coding sequence is TGCGCCAGCAGCCAAGATAGGCGCGGCTCCTACGAGCAGTACTTC. Protein product: CASSQDRRGSYEQYF.

The chain uses TRBV6-1 and TRBJ2-7; TRBD2 matches at 9 bases. The CDR3 has 16 residues. V lost 0 bases to trimming and J lost 3 bases; unmatched junction nucleotides: 6. CDR1 and CDR2 from the germline V gene are MNHNS and SASEGT. The CDR3 spells CASSEAGLARHYEQYF. CDR3 bases: TGTGCCAGCAGTGAAGCCGGACTAGCGAGGCACTACGAGCAGTACTTC.

This chain joins TRBV28 and TRBJ1-4; 7 bases line up with TRBD1. The V gene end was trimmed by 6 bases and the J gene end by 7 bases; junction bases not matched to a gene: 8. The length of the CDR3 is 14 residues. Per germline, CDR1 MDHEN and CDR2 SYDVKM. The CDR3 DNA reads TGTGCCAGCAGCTCGACAGGGACGAGTGAAAAACTGTTTTTT. This sequence encodes CASSSTGTSEKLFF.

This clone has a single count. The rearrangement uses TRBV2 and TRBJ1-2, with D perhaps TRBD1 (5 bases). Trimming removed 6 bases from V and 4 bases from J, with 18 bases in between. CDR1 is SNHLY, CDR2 FYNNEI, per germline. CDR3 length: 15 residues. In DNA form, the CDR3 reads TGTGCCAGCAGCGGGTATGGGGACTCAGGCTATGGCTACACCTTC. Residues: CASSGYGDSGYGYTF.

This clone was seen a few times. This chain connects TRBV3-1 (or the pseudogene TRBV3-2) to TRBJ2-7; tentative D call: TRBD1 (6 bases). Trimming took off 3 bases at V and 13 bases at J, with 13 bases between the two ends. From germline, CDR1 is LGHDT and CDR2 YNNKEL (reference sequence). This CDR3 is 11 amino acids long. In nucleotides, the CDR3 is TGTGCCAGCAGCCAGCGTAACAGGGCTTACTTC. As protein: CASSQRNRAYF.

In the case of this clone: One end of the junction is discordant with germline, which a read error may explain. The genes are TRBV6-1 and TRBJ2-1; D is uncertain. This CDR3 region has 14 residues. Germline V gene lookup returns CDR1 MNHNS and CDR2 SASEGT. CDR3 residues: CASREVWAHNEQFF. CDR3 sequence (DNA): TGTGCCAGCAGGGAAGTCTGGGCCCACAATGAGCAGTTCTTC.

A word on this clone: This same CDR3 is encoded by further DNA sequences in the sample. CDR3: CASSSGQGLETQYF. The CDR3 region has the DNA TGCGCCAGCAGCTCGGGACAGGGTCTAGAGACCCAGTACTTC. The chain recombines TRBV5-1 with TRBJ2-5, with TRBD1 identical over 9 bases. Trimming cost V 3 bases and J 4 bases; bases outside gene matches: 4. Germline V gene lookup returns CDR1 SGHRS and CDR2 YFSETQ. The length of the CDR3 is 14 residues. Complete variable domain (other parts from reference TRBV5-1 and TRBJ2-5): KAGVTQTPRYLIKTRGQQVTLSCSPISGHRSVSWYQQTPGQGLQFLFEYFSETQRNKGNFPGRFSGRQFSNSRSEMNVSTLELGDSALYLCASSSGQGLETQYFGPGTRLLVL.

This clone has just a few counts. The chain has TRBV3-1 (or the pseudogene TRBV3-2) and TRBJ1-3, with D possibly matching TRBD1 (6 bases). The CDR3 extends over 17 amino acids. Germline V gene sequence: CDR1 LGHDT, CDR2 YNNKEL (reference sequence). Between the trimmed V and J ends, which lost 3 bases and 2 bases, there was a span of 17 bases. CDR3 sequence reads: CASSQRLSGVPGNTIYF. The CDR3 DNA follows: TGTGCCAGCAGCCAGAGGCTCTCAGGGGTACCTGGAAACACCATATATTTT.

The V gene is TRBV19, the J gene TRBJ1-1, with 8 bases lining up with TRBD1. The trim removed 4 bases at V and 1 base at J, leaving 2 bases unmatched. Looked up from germline, CDR1 is LNHDA and CDR2 is SQIVND (reference sequence). This CDR3 is 14 amino acids long. Written as DNA, the CDR3 is TGTGCCAGTAGTACCGGGACAGGGAACACTGAAGCTTTCTTT. Translating gives CASSTGTGNTEAFF.

This clone showed up just a few times. The J gene is TRBJ1-2, the V gene TRBV28, with 11 bases fitting TRBD1. The junction had 12 bases not matched to a gene; V was cut back by 7 bases and J by 2 bases. The CDR3 is 17 amino acids. Germline values: CDR1 MDHEN, CDR2 SYDVKM. The CDR3 region has the DNA TGTGCCAGCACCTCAGCCGGGACAGGGGGATCGAACTATGGCTACACCTTC. This gives the protein CASTSAGTGGSNYGYTF.